The 20 T cell receptor beta chains reported below all come from one sample, sequenced in a study of Graves' ophthalmopathy and Graves' hyperthyroidism. Amplified TCR beta CDR3 regions were obtained using RNA transcripts as template. Scientists carried out first-round RT-PCR using HTBI primers and then a second-round multiplex PCR. TCRdb processed the multiplex PCR reads anew with MiXCR; each CDR3 protein has one entry. The repertoire holds hundreds of thousands of distinct CDR3 sequences, roughly 40% seen once, with 40% to 45% in the top ten. Sequencing was done on a sample of peripheral blood. These receptors originate from an adult man with Graves' ophthalmopathy.

This clonotype has ten or more counts. The V call is TRBV20-1, the J call TRBJ1-1, with D tentatively TRBD1 (5 bases). The CDR3 has 12 residues. Germline-derived CDR1 and CDR2 are DFQATT and SNEGSKA (reference sequence). In DNA, the CDR3 is TGCAGCGCTGGGACGGGGAACACTGAAGCTTTCTTT. Translated: CSAGTGNTEAFF.

The CDR3 reads CASSLVGTWKTQYF. CDR3 DNA: TGTGCCAGCAGCTTAGTTGGGACCTGGAAGACCCAGTACTTC. This chain links TRBV7-9 with TRBJ2-5; TRBD1 or TRBD2 may be the D gene (5 bases each). This CDR3 is 14 amino acids long. Germline-derived CDR1 and CDR2 are SEHNR and FQNEAQ (reference sequence). Deletions cut 1 base from V and 6 bases from J, with 12 bases between.

The V gene is TRBV10-2, the J gene TRBJ1-1, with D hard to call. V was cut by 0 bases and J by 1 base, with 6 bases left in between. Per the germline V gene, CDR1 is WSHSY and CDR2 is SAAADI. The CDR3 loop spans 14 amino acids. The CDR3 protein is CASSESIGNTEAFF. The CDR3 bases are TGCGCCAGCAGTGAGTCGATTGGGAACACTGAAGCTTTCTTT.

This rearrangement joins TRBV20-1 to TRBJ1-2; no definite D call. Trimming cost V 2 bases and J 2 bases, with 9 bases left between them. CDR3 length equals 13 residues. The germline gives CDR1 DFQATT, CDR2 SNEGSKA (reference sequence). The CDR3 reads CSARRARNYGYTF. For the CDR3, the DNA is TGCAGTGCTAGAAGGGCCCGGAACTATGGCTACACCTTC.

This clonotype appeared a few times. This chain uses TRBV29-1 with TRBJ2-2, with 11 bases fitting TRBD2. The CDR3 covers 13 residues. V was clipped by 7 bases and J by 4 bases; unmatched bases: 2. Germline CDR1 SQVTM, CDR2 ANQGSEA. CDR3 nucleotide sequence: TGCAGCGGAGGGACTAGCGGCACCGGGGAGCTGTTTTTT. Translation: CSGGTSGTGELFF.

In this sample, this clonotype turned up many times. This chain uses TRBV29-1 with TRBJ2-5; the D gene could be TRBD1 or TRBD2 (5 bases each). The length of the CDR3 is 12 residues. CDR1 is SQVTM and CDR2 is ANQGSEA in the germline V gene. V lost 6 bases and J lost 4, with 12 bases in between. The CDR3 nucleotides are TGCAGCGTGAAAAGGGACCGAGAGACCCAGTACTTC. This gives the protein CSVKRDRETQYF.

The chain is built from TRBV25-1 and TRBJ1-1; D remains unclear. Trimming left V 5 bases short and J 5 bases short, with 18 bases between. The CDR3 consists of 15 residues. Germline V gene lookup returns CDR1 MGHDK and CDR2 SYGVNS. The CDR3 sequence is CASSQVGEVGTEAFF. The CDR3 DNA follows: TGTGCCAGCAGTCAAGTCGGGGAGGTGGGGACTGAAGCTTTCTTT.

In its sample, this clonotype was seen many times. V is TRBV5-1 and J is TRBJ1-6; D gene uncertain. The germline V gene has CDR1 SGHRS and CDR2 YFSETQ. V lost 0 bases, J lost 6 bases, and 7 bases lay in between. CDR3 length: 14 amino acids. The CDR3 sequence is CASSLGQPNSPLHF. The CDR3 DNA sequence: TGCGCCAGCAGCTTGGGACAACCTAATTCACCCCTCCACTTT. Supplemented by reference TRBV5-1 and TRBJ1-6, the full variable domain reads KAGVTQTPRYLIKTRGQQVTLSCSPISGHRSVSWYQQTPGQGLQFLFEYFSETQRNKGNFPGRFSGRQFSNSRSEMNVSTLELGDSALYLCASSLGQPNSPLHFGNGTRLTVT.

This clonotype has at least ten counts. The chain has TRBV10-3 and TRBJ2-2, with D unresolved. Trimming cost V 9 bases and J 7 bases, with 12 bases left between them. Germline V CDR1 and CDR2: ENHRY, SYGVKD. The CDR3 runs to 12 residues. Here the CDR3 reads CAIGDLGGELFF. The CDR3 coding sequence is TGTGCCATTGGGGATCTCGGCGGGGAGCTGTTTTTT.

On this clonotype itself: One end of the junction fails to match germline, which may point to a read error. This chain uses TRBV7-9 with TRBJ1-2; 9 bases are a match to TRBD1. The CDR3 has 19 amino acids. Germline CDR1 reads SEHNR; CDR2 reads FQNEAQ (reference sequence). CDR3 amino acids: CASSLSRYLGQGINYGYTF. CDR3 coding DNA: TGCGCCAGCAGCTTGTCGCGGTATTTAGGACAGGGGATAAACTATGGCTACACCTTC. The variable domain in full, with the rest retrieved from reference TRBV7-9 and TRBJ1-2, is DTGVSQNPRHKITKRGQNVTFRCDPISEHNRLYWYRQTLGQGPEFLTYFQNEAQLEKSRLLSDRFSAERPKGSFSTLEIQRTEQGDSAMYLCASSLSRYLGQGINYGYTFGSGTRLTVV.

This clonotype was seen many times. The chain employs TRBV7-2 and TRBJ1-6; D not resolved. Germline-derived CDR1 and CDR2 are SGHTA and FQGNSA. The V end was cut by 1 base, the J end by 7 bases, with 5 bases between. The CDR3 runs 13 residues. The CDR3 protein is CASSLEWNSPLHF. The CDR3 region has the DNA TGTGCCAGCAGCTTAGAGTGGAATTCACCCCTCCACTTT. The full variable domain, rest sourced from reference TRBV7-2 and TRBJ1-6, is GAGVSQSPSNKVTEKGKDVELRCDPISGHTALYWYRQSLGQGLEFLIYFQGNSAPDKSGLPSDRFSAERTGGSVSTLTIQRTQQEDSAVYLCASSLEWNSPLHFGNGTRLTVT.

As regards this clonotype: With a much larger clone just one base away, this may be a read error. The chain has TRBV10-3 and TRBJ2-2; D may be TRBD2 (6 bases). From germline, CDR1 is ENHRY and CDR2 SYGVKD. Trimming pared 0 bases from V and 4 bases from J, leaving 12 bases between. This CDR3 contains 16 residues. The CDR3 DNA follows: TGTGCCATCAGTGAGTCGGGGAGGACGAGCACCGGGGAGCTGTTTTTT. Its translation is CAISESGRTSTGELFF.

This clonotype has ten or more counts. The gene calls are TRBV9 and TRBJ2-7; TRBD2 is a possible D gene (6 bases). V dropped 0 bases and J dropped 3 bases, with 10 bases sitting between them. Germline V gives CDR1 SGDLS, CDR2 YYNGEE. This CDR3 is built from 14 residues. The CDR3 coding sequence is TGTGCCAGCAGCGTAGGGCCGGACTACTACGAGCAGTACTTC. Translated: CASSVGPDYYEQYF. Full variable domain (outside the CDR3, taken from reference TRBV9 and TRBJ2-7): DSGVTQTPKHLITATGQRVTLRCSPRSGDLSVYWYQQSLDQGLQFLIQYYNGEERAKGNILERFSAQQFPDLHSELNLSSLELGDSALYFCASSVGPDYYEQYFGPGTRLTVT.

J is TRBJ2-7 and V is TRBV2; 8 positions agree with TRBD1. Losses at the gene ends were 8 bases for V and 11 bases for J; bases not matched to a gene: 11. CDR1 is SNHLY and CDR2 is FYNNEI in the germline V gene. There are 12 residues in the CDR3. Here the CDR3 reads CASAPTGGVEYF. In DNA, the CDR3 is TGTGCCAGCGCACCAACAGGGGGAGTCGAGTACTTC.

This clonotype turned up a few times. The chain joins TRBV20-1 to TRBJ2-5; 7 bases line up with TRBD1. The length of the CDR3 is 13 residues. Unmatched junction bases numbered 4, after V lost 3 bases and J lost 3 bases. Germline loops: CDR1 DFQATT, CDR2 SNEGSKA (reference sequence). CDR3 protein: CSASPGTEETQYF. The DNA of the CDR3 is TGCAGTGCTAGCCCCGGGACAGAAGAGACCCAGTACTTC.

The CDR3 DNA reads TGTGCCAGCAGCTTCGGGGACAGTTCTAATGAAAAACTGTTTTTT. This gives the protein CASSFGDSSNEKLFF. The chain recombines TRBV7-9 with TRBJ1-4, with TRBD1 matching 7 bases. Trimming took 3 bases from V and 3 from J; bases not matched to a gene: 4. The CDR3 has 15 amino acids. Germline lookup yields CDR1 SEHNR and CDR2 FQNEAQ (reference sequence).

This clonotype has at least ten counts. The V gene is TRBV13, the J gene TRBJ2-5; possible D gene TRBD2, 5 bases. This CDR3 contains 12 residues. The V end lost 3 bases, the J end lost 4 bases, and 6 bases lay between the germline ends. Germline V gives CDR1 PRHDT, CDR2 FYEKMQ (reference sequence). In nucleotides, the CDR3 is TGTGCCAGCAGCTTGCGGGTAGAGACCCAGTACTTC. Translated, it gives CASSLRVETQYF.

Notes on this clonotype: A much larger clone lies a single base off, so this may be a read error. V gene TRBV2 combines with J gene TRBJ1-4, with D possibly matching TRBD1 (5 bases). This CDR3 is 15 amino acids long. Germline V gene data show CDR1 as SNHLY and CDR2 as FYNNEI. Between the trimmed V and J ends, which lost 2 bases and 5 bases, there was a span of 12 bases. CDR3 nucleotide sequence: TGTGCCAGCAGTGAAAGTCCGGGACGGAATGAAAAACTGTTTTTT. It codes for CASSESPGRNEKLFF.

The chain links TRBV9 to TRBJ2-2; D is perhaps TRBD2 (6 bases). V gave up 7 bases and J gave up 6 bases, with 10 bases separating them. The CDR3 is 12 amino acids. The germline gives CDR1 SGDLS, CDR2 YYNGEE. CDR3 nucleotides: TGTGCCAGCCGAACGGGAGCCGGGGAGCTGTTTTTT. Its protein product is CASRTGAGELFF.

The chain employs TRBV12-3 or TRBV12-4 and TRBJ1-1, with a tentative D call TRBD1 (5 bases). V was cut by 6 bases and J by 6 bases, with 17 bases left in between. The CDR3 contains 14 residues. DNA for the CDR3: TGTGCCAGCAGCCCTACCGGGGGTTTCTCTGAAGCTTTCTTT. As protein: CASSPTGGFSEAFF.